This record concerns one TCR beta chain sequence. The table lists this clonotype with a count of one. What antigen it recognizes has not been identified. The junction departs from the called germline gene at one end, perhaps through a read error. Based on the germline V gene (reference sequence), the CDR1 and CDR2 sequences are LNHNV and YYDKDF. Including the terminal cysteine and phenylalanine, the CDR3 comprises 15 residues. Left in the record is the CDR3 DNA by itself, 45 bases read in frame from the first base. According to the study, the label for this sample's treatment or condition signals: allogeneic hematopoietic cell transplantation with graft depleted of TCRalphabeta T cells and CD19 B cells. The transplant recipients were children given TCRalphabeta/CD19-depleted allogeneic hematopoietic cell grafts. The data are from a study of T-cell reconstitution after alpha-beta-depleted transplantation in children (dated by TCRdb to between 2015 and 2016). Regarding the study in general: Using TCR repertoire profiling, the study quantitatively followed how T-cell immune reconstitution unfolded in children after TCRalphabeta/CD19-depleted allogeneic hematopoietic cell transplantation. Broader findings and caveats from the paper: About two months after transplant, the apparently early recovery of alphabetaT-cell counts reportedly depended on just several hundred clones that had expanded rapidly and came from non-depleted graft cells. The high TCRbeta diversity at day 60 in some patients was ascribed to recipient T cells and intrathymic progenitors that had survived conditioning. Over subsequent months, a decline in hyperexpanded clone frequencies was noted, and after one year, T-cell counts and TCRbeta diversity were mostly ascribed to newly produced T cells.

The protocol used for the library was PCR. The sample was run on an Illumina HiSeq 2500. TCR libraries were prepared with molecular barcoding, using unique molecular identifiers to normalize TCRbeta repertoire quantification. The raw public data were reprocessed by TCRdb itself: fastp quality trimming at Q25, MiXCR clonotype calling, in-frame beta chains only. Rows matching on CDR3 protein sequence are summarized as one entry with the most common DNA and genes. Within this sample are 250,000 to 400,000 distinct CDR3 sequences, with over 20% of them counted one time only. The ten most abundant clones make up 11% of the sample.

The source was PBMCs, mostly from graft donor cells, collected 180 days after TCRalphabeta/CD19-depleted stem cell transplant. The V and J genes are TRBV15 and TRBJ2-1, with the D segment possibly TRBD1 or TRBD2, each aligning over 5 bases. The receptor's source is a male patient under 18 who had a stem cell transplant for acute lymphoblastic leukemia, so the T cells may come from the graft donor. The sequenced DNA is TGTGCCAGCAGCAGGGAGAGCGGAGGCTACAATGAGCAGTTCTTC. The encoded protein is CASSRESGGYNEQFF.